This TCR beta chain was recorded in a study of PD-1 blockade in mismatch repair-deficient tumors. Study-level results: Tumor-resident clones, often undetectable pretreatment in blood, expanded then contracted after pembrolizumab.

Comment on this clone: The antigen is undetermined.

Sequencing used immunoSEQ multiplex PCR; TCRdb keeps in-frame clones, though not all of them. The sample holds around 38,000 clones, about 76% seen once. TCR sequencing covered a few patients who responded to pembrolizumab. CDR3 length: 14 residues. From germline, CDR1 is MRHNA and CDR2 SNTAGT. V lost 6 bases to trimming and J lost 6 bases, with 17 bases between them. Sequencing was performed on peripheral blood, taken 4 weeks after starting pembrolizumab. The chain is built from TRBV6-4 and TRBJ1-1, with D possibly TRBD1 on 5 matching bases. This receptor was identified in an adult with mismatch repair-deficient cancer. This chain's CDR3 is CASRDSSSGSEAFF. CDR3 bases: TGTGCCAGCAGAGATTCCTCATCAGGGTCTGAAGCTTTCTTT.